This T cell receptor (beta chain) is from a study of OX40 agonist ivuxolimab in advanced cancers. Overall study: With ivuxolimab, an agonistic anti-OX40 (CD134) antibody, patients were treated. Overall study results and limits: There were also nonresponders showing low normalized T-cell clonal expansion.

Details on this clone: Its target is not known.

The assay was immunoSEQ multiplex PCR, and TCRdb's table has in-frame clones only and misses some. Of tens of thousands of clones in the sample, approximately 90% were seen once. Germline V lookup: CDR1 WSHSY, CDR2 SAAADI. The CDR3 spans 10 residues. The source is an adult with an advanced solid tumor such as melanoma, head and neck, liver or kidney cancer. The chain carries TRBV10-2 and TRBJ2-3; D is ambiguous. The material sequenced was CD4+ or CD8+ T cells sorted from blood, taken in a trial of the OX40 agonist ivuxolimab. CDR3 residues: CASGRDTQYF. For the CDR3, the DNA is TGCGCATCAGGTCGGGATACGCAGTATTTT.